These 24 T cell receptor beta chains were sequenced from one sample in a study of blood T cells in healthy people across ages. Primers used in a second PCR of about 6 to 11 cycles were a sample-barcoded 5' primer and a J-beta primer mix. TCRdb passed the 5' RACE reads through MiXCR, listing each CDR3 protein once. The sample holds approximately 350,000 distinct CDR3 sequences; roughly half are singletons and the top ten take 50% to 65%. The sample taken for sequencing was blood. The receptors originated from a man aged 55 to 70 in good health.

This chain links TRBV6-6 with TRBJ2-5, with D perhaps TRBD2 (6 bases). CDR1 and CDR2 from the germline V gene are MNHNY and SVGAGI (reference sequence). This CDR3 has 14 residues. The V and J ends lost 2 bases and 2 bases respectively, with 9 bases between them. The CDR3 reads CASSYGGEQETQYF. The DNA of the CDR3 is TGTGCCAGCAGTTACGGAGGGGAGCAAGAGACCCAGTACTTC.

On this clonotype: At one boundary the junction diverges from the germline segment, which might be a read error. V is TRBV28 and J is TRBJ2-5; no firm D call. The CDR3 runs 14 residues. Germline V CDR1 and CDR2: MDHEN, SYDVKM. CDR3 nucleotides: TGCGCCAGCAATCCTATAGACACCCAAGAGACCCAGTACTTC. This codes for CASNPIDTQETQYF.

Ten or more counts support this clonotype. The gene calls are TRBV27 and TRBJ1-2, with D unclear. V lost 0 bases and J lost 3, with 11 bases in between. CDR3 length: 15 amino acids. Germline V gene lookup returns CDR1 MNHEY and CDR2 SMNVEV (reference sequence). The CDR3 region is CASSLSGVGYYGYTF. The CDR3 nucleotides read TGTGCCAGCAGTTTATCGGGAGTTGGGTACTATGGCTACACCTTC.

This clonotype occurred many times. The chain is built from TRBV24-1 and TRBJ2-3; 9 nucleotides agree with TRBD2. The CDR3 totals 14 residues. V shed 3 bases and J 8 bases; nucleotides not matched to a gene: 5. CDR1 is KGHDR, CDR2 SFDVKD, per germline. CDR3 loop: CATSDAATSGTQYF. CDR3 DNA sequence: TGTGCCACCAGTGATGCTGCGACTAGCGGTACGCAGTATTTT.

A remark on this clonotype: It may be a read error: a sequence one base away is much more abundant. The chain couples TRBV3-1 to TRBJ2-1, with D possibly being TRBD2 (5 bases). Trimming cost V 2 bases and J 8 bases, with 25 bases left between them. This CDR3 is 18 amino acids long. Germline values: CDR1 LGHDT, CDR2 YNNKEL (reference sequence). The CDR3 DNA follows: TGTGCCAGCAGCCAAAACCGAAACGCCGAGACTAATGGGTATGAGCAGTTCTTC. Amino acid sequence: CASSQNRNAETNGYEQFF.

A single count supports this clonotype. The J gene is TRBJ1-4, the V gene TRBV6-5; no clear D gene. Trimming cost V 3 bases and J 0 bases, with 17 bases left between them. The CDR3 has 18 residues. Germline-derived CDR1 and CDR2 are MNHEY and SVGAGI. Here the CDR3 reads CASSYGVWGSATNEKLFF. CDR3 DNA: TGTGCCAGCAGTTATGGGGTCTGGGGATCAGCAACTAATGAAAAACTGTTTTTT.

This chain connects TRBV5-1 to TRBJ2-3, with 9 bases lining up with TRBD1. The junction had 8 bases not matched to a gene; V was cut back by 5 bases and J by 4 bases. From germline, CDR1 is SGHRS and CDR2 YFSETQ. The CDR3 is 15 amino acids. In DNA, the CDR3 is TGCGCCAGCAGGCCCGCCGGACAGGGGCCAGATACGCAGTATTTT. It codes for CASRPAGQGPDTQYF.

The V gene is TRBV11-3, the J gene TRBJ2-7, with a tentative D call TRBD2 (6 bases). The tail of the sequence fits TRBJ2-5 better, so the J call may be wrong. Germline values: CDR1 SGHNT, CDR2 YENEEA. The CDR3 runs to 12 residues. Here the CDR3 reads CASSSQGGTQYF. CDR3 nucleotide sequence: TGTGCCAGCAGCTCCCAGGGAGGGACCCAGTACTTC.

In DNA, the CDR3 is TGCGCCAGCAGCAACCTGGACGGGAACCTAGGCAAGACCCAGTACTTC. Amino acids: CASSNLDGNLGKTQYF. The V call is TRBV5-1, the J call TRBJ2-7, with a weak D call TRBD2 (5 bases). The last part of the DNA fits TRBJ2-5 better; the J call may be wrong. This CDR3 has 16 amino acids. Per germline, CDR1 SGHRS and CDR2 YFSETQ.

This chain uses TRBV29-1 with TRBJ2-7; TRBD2 aligns across 8 bases. CDR1 is SQVTM, CDR2 ANQGSEA, per germline. J was trimmed by 6 bases and V by 4 bases; bases with no gene match: 14. The CDR3 has 15 amino acids. The CDR3: CSVGGALAGLTEQYF. The DNA for the CDR3 is TGCAGCGTTGGGGGGGCGTTAGCGGGACTTACCGAGCAGTACTTC.

The rearrangement joins TRBV29-1 to TRBJ2-3; tentative D call: TRBD1 (6 bases). The V and J ends lost 6 bases and 1 base respectively, with 11 bases between them. CDR1 is SQVTM and CDR2 is ANQGSEA in the germline V gene. This CDR3 has 13 amino acids. CDR3 region: CSVDRSGTDTQYF. The CDR3 DNA follows: TGCAGCGTAGACAGGTCTGGCACAGATACGCAGTATTTT.

The chain uses TRBV7-2 and TRBJ2-1; 9 nucleotides match TRBD2. The CDR3 is 19 residues long. Germline loops: CDR1 SGHTA, CDR2 FQGNSA. Trimming took 1 base from V and 0 from J; bases not matched to a gene: 10. The CDR3 region has the DNA TGTGCCAGCAGCTTAGGATCAGCGGGAGGTCACAGCTCCTACAATGAGCAGTTCTTC. Residues: CASSLGSAGGHSSYNEQFF.

The chain is built from TRBV30 and TRBJ2-5, with 7 positions matching TRBD1. V shed 0 bases, J shed 6 bases, and the junction held 4 bases outside the gene matches. Germline V gene sequence: CDR1 GTSNPN, CDR2 SVGIG (reference sequence). There are 13 residues in the CDR3. For the CDR3, the DNA is TGTGCCTGGAGTGTACCACAGGGGAAGACCCAGTACTTC. Amino acid sequence: CAWSVPQGKTQYF.

This chain joins TRBV7-3 and TRBJ2-1, with unresolved D. The germline gives CDR1 SGHTA, CDR2 FQGTGA. Trimming left V 2 bases short and J 5 bases short, with 7 bases between. CDR3 length: 13 amino acids. The CDR3 sequence: CASSLYVNNEQFF. DNA for the CDR3: TGTGCCAGCAGCTTATACGTCAACAATGAGCAGTTCTTC.

The V and J genes are TRBV6-1 and TRBJ2-3; perhaps TRBD1 as D (6 bases). The germline V gene encodes CDR1 MNHNS and CDR2 SASEGT. The V gene lost 6 bases and the J gene lost 0 bases, with 16 bases spanning the gap. The CDR3 consists of 16 residues. The CDR3: CASRRGWTASTDTQYF. In DNA, the CDR3 is TGTGCCAGCAGGAGGGGTTGGACAGCTAGCACAGATACGCAGTATTTT.

The rearrangement joins TRBV28 to TRBJ2-4; 10 bases are a match to TRBD2. This CDR3 contains 16 residues. J was trimmed by 3 bases and V by 5 bases; bases with no gene match: 7. Germline V gene data show CDR1 as MDHEN and CDR2 as SYDVKM. CDR3 sequence: CASSIQAGGVKNIQYF. CDR3 DNA: TGTGCCAGCAGTATACAAGCGGGAGGGGTCAAAAACATTCAGTACTTC.

The V call is TRBV28, the J call TRBJ2-1, with D perhaps given as TRBD1 or TRBD2 (5 bases each). Deletions cut 7 bases from V and 5 bases from J, with 12 bases between. Germline V gene data show CDR1 as MDHEN and CDR2 as SYDVKM. The CDR3 consists of 13 residues. The CDR3 DNA reads TGTGCCAGCACGGGACCCACTAACAATGAGCAGTTCTTC. It translates to CASTGPTNNEQFF.

The table lists this clonotype with many counts. The chain links TRBV6-5 to TRBJ2-1; 11 bases match TRBD2. Germline values: CDR1 MNHEY, CDR2 SVGAGI. Trimming removed 6 bases from V and 4 bases from J; junction bases left unmatched: 5. The CDR3 has 15 residues. The CDR3 protein is CASRLSGRDYNEQFF. CDR3 nucleotides: TGTGCCAGCAGACTTAGCGGGAGGGATTACAATGAGCAGTTCTTC.

This clonotype was recorded a few times. This chain connects TRBV10-3 to TRBJ2-3; TRBD2 matches at 11 bases. Germline loops: CDR1 ENHRY, CDR2 SYGVKD. Losses at the gene ends were 4 bases for V and 5 bases for J; bases not matched to a gene: 8. There are 16 residues in the CDR3. The CDR3 is CAISAVTSGRIDTQYF. DNA of the CDR3: TGTGCCATCAGTGCCGTTACTAGCGGGAGAATAGATACGCAGTATTTT.

The chain carries TRBV29-1 and TRBJ2-1, with D possibly TRBD2 on 5 matching bases. Germline V gene sequence: CDR1 SQVTM, CDR2 ANQGSEA. The CDR3 consists of 12 residues. The ends were cut back, 7 bases at V and 8 bases at J, with 15 bases in the middle. The CDR3 here is CSALPRRDEQFF. Written as DNA, the CDR3 is TGCAGCGCCCTTCCTCGGCGGGATGAGCAGTTCTTC.

With regard to this clonotype: At one end, the junction sequence differs from germline, possibly due to a read error. The gene calls are TRBV20-1 and TRBJ1-2; weak D call: TRBD1 (5 bases). Per germline, CDR1 DFQATT and CDR2 SNEGSKA (reference sequence). This CDR3 is built from 15 residues. In DNA, the CDR3 is TGCAGTGCTAGAGAAGTTGGAGGGACGGACTATGACTACACCTTC. Translated, it gives CSAREVGGTDYDYTF.

The chain joins TRBV7-2 to TRBJ2-5; D possibly corresponds to TRBD1 (5 bases). The length of the CDR3 is 14 residues. CDR1 SGHTA and CDR2 FQGNSA come from the germline V gene. Trimming took 0 bases from V and 1 from J, leaving 6 bases between them. CDR3 DNA: TGTGCCAGCAGCTTAGCAGGGGTCCAAGAGACCCAGTACTTC. This translates into CASSLAGVQETQYF.

About this clonotype: It may be a read error: a sequence one base away is much more abundant. This chain links TRBV5-5 with TRBJ1-4, with unresolved D. This CDR3 is built from 14 residues. CDR1 SGHKS and CDR2 YYEKEE come from the germline V gene (reference sequence). For the CDR3, the DNA is TGTGTCAGCAGCTTGGAACGCCGGAACGGAAAACTGTTTTTT. This translates into CVSSLERRNGKLFF.

This chain links TRBV5-1 with TRBJ2-1; D not certain. CDR3 length equals 15 residues. The V and J ends lost 2 bases and 0 bases respectively, with 9 bases between them. Germline values: CDR1 SGHRS, CDR2 YFSETQ. As DNA, the CDR3 is TGCGCCAGCAGCTTTGGAGACAACTCCTACAATGAGCAGTTCTTC. Its translation: CASSFGDNSYNEQFF. The complete variable domain, with remaining parts taken from reference TRBV5-1 and TRBJ2-1, reads KAGVTQTPRYLIKTRGQQVTLSCSPISGHRSVSWYQQTPGQGLQFLFEYFSETQRNKGNFPGRFSGRQFSNSRSEMNVSTLELGDSALYLCASSFGDNSYNEQFFGPGTRLTVL.